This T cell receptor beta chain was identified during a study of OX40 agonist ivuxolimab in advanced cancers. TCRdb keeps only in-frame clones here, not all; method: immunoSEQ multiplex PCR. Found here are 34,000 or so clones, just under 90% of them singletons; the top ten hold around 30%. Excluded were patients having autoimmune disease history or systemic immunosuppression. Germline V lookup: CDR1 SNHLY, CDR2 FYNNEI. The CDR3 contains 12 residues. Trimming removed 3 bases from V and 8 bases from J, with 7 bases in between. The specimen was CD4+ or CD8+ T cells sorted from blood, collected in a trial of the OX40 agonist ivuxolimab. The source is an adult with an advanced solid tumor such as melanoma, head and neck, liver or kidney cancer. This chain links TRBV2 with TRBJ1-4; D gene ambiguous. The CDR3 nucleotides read TGTGCCAGCAGTGACCCGGGGGAAAAACTGTTTTTT. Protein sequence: CASSDPGEKLFF.